This TCR beta chain was identified in a study of early T cells in non-severe SARS-CoV-2 infection. Study-level background: Sequencing targeted bulk RNA from unsorted whole blood, leaving chains unpaired.

As part of library construction, unique molecular identifiers were attached to individual cDNA molecules. Each CDR3 protein gets one entry after TCRdb re-called the 5' RACE reads with MiXCR. The profile shows over 15,000 distinct CDR3 sequences, around 6% of them singletons. The V segment lost 4 bases and the J segment 7 bases; nucleotides outside the gene matches: 4. The CDR3 has 16 residues. Germline loops: CDR1 LNHDA, CDR2 SQIVND (reference sequence). At least ten counts were recorded for this clonotype. As yet, its antigen is unknown. General study results and limits: Lookups in VDJdb leaned toward anti-spike CD8 responses and missed private and CD4 specificities.

The rearrangement joins TRBV19 to TRBJ2-1, with TRBD2 matching 16 bases. The material sequenced was whole blood, taken at baseline. This clonotype was obtained from an adult who was a healthcare worker with PCR-confirmed SARS-CoV-2 infection or an uninfected control (not recorded which). CDR3 sequence reads: CASSTGLAGGQNEQFF. CDR3 in DNA: TGTGCCAGTAGTACGGGACTAGCGGGGGGGCAGAATGAGCAGTTCTTC.